Listed below are T cell receptor beta chains from one sample, sequenced in a study of CD8 T cells in ankylosing spondylitis. TCRdb reprocessed the 5' RACE reads with MiXCR, giving one entry per CDR3 protein. The table records 250,000 to 350,000 distinct CDR3 sequences, 15% to 25% of them present only once. The sample comprised blood, either unsorted or a sorted T cell fraction (not recorded which). The receptors come from a male donor with ankylosing spondylitis or in good health (not recorded which). Each CDR3 is given with its conserved first and last residue. Each record gives: CDR3 protein, CDR3 DNA, clone size, V gene, D gene, J gene. The D gene is left open where the match is weak. Clone size is not always given. Where it is, it says once, few, many or a class for expanded clones.

CDR3 protein: CATGARGNSYNEQFF
CDR3 DNA: TGTGCCACGGGGGCGAGAGGTAACTCCTACAATGAGCAGTTCTTC
clone size: NA
V gene: TRBV24-1
D gene: NA
J gene: TRBJ2-1

CDR3 protein: CSARGGGAWETQYF
CDR3 DNA: TGCAGTGCTAGAGGTGGAGGGGCGTGGGAGACCCAGTACTTC
clone size: NA
V gene: TRBV20-1
D gene: NA
J gene: TRBJ2-5

CDR3 protein: CAPPRGAGDYQETQYF
CDR3 DNA: TGTGCCCCCCCTAGAGGAGCGGGGGATTACCAAGAGACCCAGTACTTC
clone size: NA
V gene: TRBV10-3
D gene: TRBD2
J gene: TRBJ2-5

CDR3 protein: CASSPRPSFGTGELFF
CDR3 DNA: TGTGCCAGCAGTCCGCGACCGTCCTTCGGCACCGGGGAGCTGTTTTTT
clone size: few
V gene: TRBV7-3
D gene: NA
J gene: TRBJ2-2

CDR3 protein: CASSATGVGMNTEAFF
CDR3 DNA: TGCGCCAGCAGCGCGACAGGGGTGGGGATGAACACTGAAGCTTTCTTT
clone size: many
V gene: TRBV5-1
D gene: TRBD1
J gene: TRBJ1-1

CDR3 protein: CASSWPRRENFKTQYF
CDR3 DNA: TGCGCCAGCAGCTGGCCTCGGCGGGAGAATTTTAAGACCCAGTACTTC
clone size: NA
V gene: TRBV5-1
D gene: TRBD2
J gene: TRBJ2-5

CDR3 protein: CASSESKIVNTEAFF
CDR3 DNA: TGTGCCAGCAGTGAATCCAAGATCGTGAACACTGAAGCTTTCTTT
clone size: many
V gene: TRBV25-1
D gene: NA
J gene: TRBJ1-1

CDR3 protein: CASNWERTEAFF
CDR3 DNA: TGTGCCAGCAACTGGGAGAGAACTGAAGCTTTCTTT
clone size: NA
V gene: TRBV2
D gene: NA
J gene: TRBJ1-1

CDR3 protein: CASSLGDRTGSPLHF
CDR3 DNA: TGTGCCAGCAGCTTAGGGGACCGAACGGGTTCACCCCTCCACTTT
clone size: few
V gene: TRBV7-2
D gene: NA
J gene: TRBJ1-6

CDR3 protein: CASSGQGNTGELFF
CDR3 DNA: TGTGCCAGCAGTGGACAGGGGAACACCGGGGAGCTGTTTTTT
clone size: many
V gene: TRBV2
D gene: TRBD1
J gene: TRBJ2-2

CDR3 protein: CASSYGQGTYNEQFF
CDR3 DNA: TGTGCCAGCAGTTACGGACAGGGGACCTACAATGAGCAGTTCTTC
clone size: few
V gene: TRBV6-5
D gene: TRBD1
J gene: TRBJ2-1

CDR3 protein: CASVTGERGYTF
CDR3 DNA: TGTGCCAGTGTGACAGGGGAGAGGGGCTACACCTTC
clone size: NA
V gene: TRBV28
D gene: TRBD1
J gene: TRBJ1-2

CDR3 protein: CATSTGDATNQPQHF
CDR3 DNA: TGTGCCACTTCGACAGGGGACGCAACCAATCAGCCCCAGCATTTT
clone size: NA
V gene: TRBV12-3/TRBV12-4
D gene: TRBD1
J gene: TRBJ1-5

CDR3 protein: CASSLFGELNTGELFF
CDR3 DNA: TGTGCCAGCAGCTTATTTGGGGAACTGAACACCGGGGAGCTGTTTTTT
clone size: NA
V gene: TRBV7-8
D gene: NA
J gene: TRBJ2-2

CDR3 protein: CASSQVTGGTNMQYF
CDR3 DNA: TGTGCCAGCAGCCAAGTTACCGGGGGTACGAATATGCAGTATTTT
clone size: NA
V gene: TRBV4-2
D gene: NA
J gene: TRBJ2-3

CDR3 protein: CASSHGQPEAFF
CDR3 DNA: TGTGCCAGCAGCCACGGACAGCCTGAAGCTTTCTTT
clone size: many
V gene: TRBV12-3/TRBV12-4
D gene: NA
J gene: TRBJ1-1

CDR3 protein: CASRPNRDSPLHF
CDR3 DNA: TGTGCCAGCAGACCTAACAGGGATTCACCCCTCCACTTT
clone size: many
V gene: TRBV12-3/TRBV12-4
D gene: NA
J gene: TRBJ1-6

CDR3 protein: CSGAGMSYNEQFF
CDR3 DNA: TGCAGCGGGGCGGGCATGTCCTACAATGAGCAGTTCTTC
clone size: few
V gene: TRBV29-1
D gene: NA
J gene: TRBJ2-1

CDR3 protein: CASSFAREKTQYF
CDR3 DNA: TGTGCCAGCAGTTTCGCCAGGGAAAAGACCCAGTACTTC
clone size: NA
V gene: TRBV12-3/TRBV12-4
D gene: NA
J gene: TRBJ2-5

CDR3 protein: CATSRVGGAYGYTF
CDR3 DNA: TGTGCCACCAGCAGAGTAGGAGGTGCCTATGGCTACACCTTC
clone size: many
V gene: TRBV15
D gene: NA
J gene: TRBJ1-2

CDR3 protein: CSARERGLAGAETQYF
CDR3 DNA: TGCAGTGCTAGAGAGAGAGGACTAGCGGGGGCAGAGACCCAGTACTTC
clone size: NA
V gene: TRBV20-1
D gene: TRBD2
J gene: TRBJ2-5

CDR3 protein: CATSDPGQYGYTF
CDR3 DNA: TGTGCCACCAGTGACCCTGGGCAGTATGGCTACACCTTC
clone size: many
V gene: TRBV24-1
D gene: NA
J gene: TRBJ1-2

CDR3 protein: CASSRSRRSELNTEAFF
CDR3 DNA: TGTGCCAGCAGTCGAAGTAGGAGGTCAGAACTGAACACTGAAGCTTTCTTT
clone size: NA
V gene: TRBV12-3/TRBV12-4
D gene: NA
J gene: TRBJ1-1

CDR3 protein: CASSYSSEQFF
CDR3 DNA: TGTGCCAGCAGTTACTCAAGTGAGCAGTTCTTC
clone size: NA
V gene: TRBV6-5
D gene: NA
J gene: TRBJ2-1

CDR3 protein: CASSGGGQINEQFF
CDR3 DNA: TGCGCCAGCAGCGGGGGGGGACAGATCAATGAGCAGTTCTTC
clone size: few
V gene: TRBV5-1
D gene: NA
J gene: TRBJ2-1

CDR3 protein: CSARLIVNYGYTF
CDR3 DNA: TGCAGTGCTAGACTGATTGTTAACTATGGCTACACCTTC
clone size: few
V gene: TRBV20-1
D gene: NA
J gene: TRBJ1-2

CDR3 protein: CASSRAGSLGNEQFF
CDR3 DNA: TGTGCCAGCAGCCGAGCAGGGTCCCTGGGCAATGAGCAGTTCTTC
clone size: NA
V gene: TRBV6-1
D gene: NA
J gene: TRBJ2-1

CDR3 protein: CASSVGGPGELFF
CDR3 DNA: TGTGCCAGCAGCGTTGGTGGGCCCGGGGAGCTGTTTTTT
clone size: NA
V gene: TRBV12-3/TRBV12-4
D gene: NA
J gene: TRBJ2-2

CDR3 protein: CSASQGTNEKLFF
CDR3 DNA: TGCAGTGCTAGCCAGGGGACTAATGAAAAACTGTTTTTT
clone size: many
V gene: TRBV20-1
D gene: NA
J gene: TRBJ1-4

CDR3 protein: CSAWFSSTDTQYF
CDR3 DNA: TGCAGTGCTTGGTTTTCTAGCACAGATACGCAGTATTTT
clone size: NA
V gene: TRBV20-1
D gene: NA
J gene: TRBJ2-3

CDR3 protein: CSVAQNINEKLFF
CDR3 DNA: TGCAGCGTTGCCCAGAACATTAATGAAAAACTGTTTTTT
clone size: NA
V gene: TRBV29-1
D gene: NA
J gene: TRBJ1-4

CDR3 protein: CASSLEASGGFYNEQFF
CDR3 DNA: TGTGCCAGCAGCTTAGAAGCTAGCGGGGGTTTCTACAATGAGCAGTTCTTC
clone size: few
V gene: TRBV7-6
D gene: TRBD2
J gene: TRBJ2-1

CDR3 protein: CASSNDRLSGNTIYF
CDR3 DNA: TGTGCCAGCTCAAACGACCGACTCTCTGGAAACACCATATATTTT
clone size: NA
V gene: TRBV18
D gene: NA
J gene: TRBJ1-3

CDR3 protein: CASSQTGGESYGYTF
CDR3 DNA: TGTGCCAGCAGCCAGACAGGGGGCGAAAGCTATGGCTACACCTTC
clone size: few
V gene: TRBV4-2
D gene: TRBD1
J gene: TRBJ1-2

CDR3 protein: CASKWDGEGAQYF
CDR3 DNA: TGTGCCAGCAAGTGGGATGGAGAGGGGGCGCAGTATTTT
clone size: NA
V gene: TRBV12-3/TRBV12-4
D gene: NA
J gene: TRBJ2-3

CDR3 protein: CASSLSVQETQYF
CDR3 DNA: TGTGCCAGCAGTTTAAGTGTCCAAGAGACCCAGTACTTC
clone size: few
V gene: TRBV12-3/TRBV12-4
D gene: NA
J gene: TRBJ2-5

CDR3 protein: CASSLAGAHNEQFF
CDR3 DNA: TGTGCCAGCAGTTTAGCGGGAGCCCACAATGAGCAGTTCTTC
clone size: NA
V gene: TRBV28
D gene: TRBD2
J gene: TRBJ2-1

CDR3 protein: CASTSRPGNTIYF
CDR3 DNA: TGTGCCAGCACCTCCCGACCGGGAAACACCATATATTTT
clone size: NA
V gene: TRBV11-2
D gene: NA
J gene: TRBJ1-3

CDR3 protein: CASSLGLADTDTQYF
CDR3 DNA: TGTGCCAGCAGCTTGGGACTAGCGGACACAGATACGCAGTATTTT
clone size: few
V gene: TRBV5-6
D gene: TRBD2
J gene: TRBJ2-3

CDR3 protein: CASLPTPGQKRTDTQYF
CDR3 DNA: TGTGCCAGCCTGCCTACTCCGGGCCAAAAACGCACAGATACGCAGTATTTT
clone size: few
V gene: TRBV6-2/TRBV6-3
D gene: NA
J gene: TRBJ2-3

CDR3 protein: CASSLTAFSTGELFF
CDR3 DNA: TGTGCCAGCAGTTTAACGGCGTTCAGCACCGGGGAGCTGTTTTTT
clone size: many
V gene: TRBV28
D gene: NA
J gene: TRBJ2-2

CDR3 protein: CASSSAGSGYNEQFF
CDR3 DNA: TGTGCCAGCAGTTCCGCAGGTAGCGGCTACAATGAGCAGTTCTTC
clone size: few
V gene: TRBV12-3/TRBV12-4
D gene: NA
J gene: TRBJ2-1

CDR3 protein: CASSHLGQTYNQPQHF
CDR3 DNA: TGTGCCAGCAGTCATCTGGGACAGACTTATAATCAGCCCCAGCATTTT
clone size: once
V gene: TRBV6-1
D gene: TRBD1
J gene: TRBJ1-5

CDR3 protein: CASSLGTGSGDTQYF
CDR3 DNA: TGCGCCAGCAGCTTGGGCACAGGGTCAGGAGATACGCAGTATTTT
clone size: few
V gene: TRBV5-1
D gene: NA
J gene: TRBJ2-3

CDR3 protein: CSVGGTSGVRGNEQFF
CDR3 DNA: TGCAGCGTTGGTGGGACTAGCGGGGTCCGGGGGAATGAGCAGTTCTTC
clone size: few
V gene: TRBV29-1
D gene: TRBD2
J gene: TRBJ2-1

CDR3 protein: CASSLGQDHRVTGELFF
CDR3 DNA: TGTGCCAGCAGCCTCGGACAGGACCATAGGGTCACCGGGGAGCTGTTTTTT
clone size: NA
V gene: TRBV3-1
D gene: TRBD1
J gene: TRBJ2-2

CDR3 protein: CSARDGTQNQPQHF
CDR3 DNA: TGCAGTGCTAGAGATGGGACACAGAATCAGCCCCAGCATTTT
clone size: few
V gene: TRBV20-1
D gene: NA
J gene: TRBJ1-5

CDR3 protein: CASSLDGGQEETQYF
CDR3 DNA: TGCGCCAGCAGCTTGGACGGGGGGCAAGAGGAGACCCAGTACTTC
clone size: NA
V gene: TRBV5-1
D gene: NA
J gene: TRBJ2-5

CDR3 protein: CAGRLADTGELFF
CDR3 DNA: TGTGCCGGTCGACTAGCGGACACCGGGGAGCTGTTTTTT
clone size: NA
V gene: TRBV12-3/TRBV12-4
D gene: TRBD2
J gene: TRBJ2-2

CDR3 protein: CASSLGESTDTQYF
CDR3 DNA: TGCGCCAGCAGCTTGGGGGAGAGCACAGATACGCAGTATTTT
clone size: many
V gene: TRBV5-1
D gene: NA
J gene: TRBJ2-3

CDR3 protein: CASSPRQGWAGELFF
CDR3 DNA: TGTGCCAGCTCACCACGTCAGGGATGGGCCGGGGAGCTGTTTTTT
clone size: NA
V gene: TRBV18
D gene: NA
J gene: TRBJ2-2

CDR3 protein: CASSYDRVGNEQFF
CDR3 DNA: TGTGCCAGCAGCTATGACAGGGTTGGCAATGAGCAGTTCTTC
clone size: NA
V gene: TRBV12-3/TRBV12-4
D gene: TRBD1
J gene: TRBJ2-1

CDR3 protein: CASSLAGAGEQFF
CDR3 DNA: TGCGCCAGCAGCTTGGCGGGAGCTGGTGAGCAGTTCTTC
clone size: NA
V gene: TRBV5-1
D gene: NA
J gene: TRBJ2-1

CDR3 protein: CASRRGGRTDTQYF
CDR3 DNA: TGTGCCAGCAGGCGGGGGGGCAGGACAGATACGCAGTATTTT
clone size: few
V gene: TRBV28
D gene: TRBD2
J gene: TRBJ2-3

CDR3 protein: CASSSEGGSTDTQYF
CDR3 DNA: TGTGCCAGCAGTTCCGAGGGCGGGAGCACAGATACGCAGTATTTT
clone size: NA
V gene: TRBV6-4
D gene: NA
J gene: TRBJ2-3